The sequence of this T cell receptor beta chain was determined in a study of blood T cell repertoires in COVID-19. Profiled with immunoSEQ multiplex PCR; TCRdb holds only in-frame clones, not every one. The table lists 200,000 to 300,000 clones, 88% of them singletons. V lost 4 bases to trimming and J lost 0 bases, with 7 bases between them. The CDR3 loop spans 13 amino acids. Germline CDR1 is SGHTA and CDR2 is FQGNSA. The chain combines TRBV7-2 with TRBJ2-7; D is uncertain. Sequencing was done on a sample of peripheral blood. The TCR sequence derives from a woman aged 40 to 50 who had recovered from COVID-19. The DNA for the CDR3 is TGTGCCAGCAGCTCAGTCAGCTCCTACGAGCAGTACGTC. It yields the protein CASSSVSSYEQYV.